Presented here are 9 T cell receptor beta chains from one specimen sequenced in a study of cytomegalovirus exposure and HLA in healthy donors. The study ran its PCR with 60 Vbeta and 13 Jbeta primers. TCRdb keeps only in-frame clones here, not all; method: immunoSEQ multiplex PCR. The sample shows approximately 220,000 clones, about 77% of them seen only once. The sequencing sample was made of PBMCs. The receptors stem from a woman aged 30 to 39 in good health and CMV-seronegative.

The rearrangement uses TRBV5-6 and TRBJ2-7; D remains unclear. V lost 4 bases and J 3 bases, leaving 20 bases between the germline ends. The CDR3 has 16 amino acids. CDR1 is SGHDT and CDR2 is YYEEEE in the germline V gene. The chain's CDR3 is CASSITADQTDYEQYF. CDR3 in DNA: TGTGCCAGCAGCATTACAGCTGATCAAACGGACTACGAGCAGTACTTC. The full variable domain, its missing parts supplied by reference TRBV5-6 and TRBJ2-7, is DAGVTQSPTHLIKTRGQQVTLRCSPKSGHDTVSWYQQALGQGPQFIFQYYEEEERQRGNFPDRFSGHQFPNYSSELNVNALLLGDSALYLCASSITADQTDYEQYFGPGTRLTVT.

The CDR3 loop is CATSRDRGALQAFF. The CDR3 DNA reads as TGTGCCACCAGCAGAGATAGAGGCGCCCTCCAAGCTTTCTTT. The chain joins TRBV15 to TRBJ1-1, with D unclear. Germline V gene data show CDR1 as LNHNV and CDR2 as YYDKDF (reference sequence). The ends were cut back, 0 bases at V and 9 bases at J, with 14 bases in the middle. The CDR3 covers 14 residues.

This clone appeared a few times. The V and J genes are TRBV6-1 and TRBJ1-3; D remains ambiguous. CDR3 size: 15 residues. Germline V gives CDR1 MNHNS, CDR2 SASEGT. Trimming took 2 bases from V and 0 from J, leaving 8 bases between them. CDR3 sequence: CASSETRRSGNTIYF. The CDR3 region has the DNA TGTGCCAGCAGTGAAACGCGCCGCTCTGGAAACACCATATATTTT.

This chain joins TRBV7-9 and TRBJ2-7; D is ambiguous. The CDR3 totals 10 residues. Germline V gene sequence: CDR1 SEHNR, CDR2 FQNEAQ (reference sequence). The CDR3 DNA reads as TGTTCTTCGATCGGTTACGAGCAGTACTTC. It translates to CSSIGYEQYF.

The chain joins TRBV5-1 to TRBJ2-5, with a possible D match to TRBD2 (6 bases). Between the trimmed V and J ends, which lost 4 bases and 1 base, there was a span of 8 bases. The germline V gene has CDR1 SGHRS and CDR2 YFSETQ. The CDR3 is 13 residues long. The CDR3 protein is CASSAGPQETQYF. Here the CDR3 DNA reads TGCGCCAGCAGCGCGGGACCCCAAGAGACCCAGTACTTC.

This chain joins TRBV6-1 and TRBJ2-2; the D is unclear. Trimming pared 4 bases from V and 6 bases from J, leaving 6 bases between. Germline lookup yields CDR1 MNHNS and CDR2 SASEGT. The CDR3 consists of 12 residues. The CDR3 region has the DNA TGTGCCAGCAGTGGGTTAGCCGGGGAGCTGTTTTTT. It specifies CASSGLAGELFF.

This chain links TRBV30 with TRBJ2-7, with a tentative D call TRBD1 (5 bases). V was cut by 1 base and J by 5 bases, with 12 bases left in between. Looked up from germline, CDR1 is GTSNPN and CDR2 is SVGIG (reference sequence). The CDR3 contains 13 residues. Here the CDR3 DNA reads TGTGCCTGGAGTGGGGCAGGGTTCAACGAGCAGTACTTC. Protein product: CAWSGAGFNEQYF.

The V gene is TRBV29-1, the J gene TRBJ2-5, with TRBD1 matching 11 bases. This CDR3 is built from 17 residues. V was clipped by 0 bases and J by 4 bases; unmatched bases: 10. Germline-derived CDR1 and CDR2 are SQVTM and ANQGSEA. CDR3 sequence reads: CSVEEGAGTGGRETQYF. CDR3 sequence (DNA): TGCAGCGTTGAAGAGGGGGCCGGGACAGGGGGACGAGAGACCCAGTACTTC.

The genes are TRBV12-5 and TRBJ2-7; TRBD2 is a possible D gene (6 bases). Germline CDR1 reads LGHNT; CDR2 reads FRNRAP. Trimming left V 2 bases short and J 7 bases short, with 9 bases between. CDR3 length equals 12 residues. CDR3 in amino acids: CASGLSGGEQYF. For the CDR3, the DNA is TGTGCTAGTGGTTTGAGTGGAGGGGAGCAGTACTTC.